The 27 T cell receptor beta chains reported below all come from one sample, sequenced in a study of human T cells and chemical hapten exposure. Time point specified: pre-sensitization, week 0. As for treatment: therapeutic diphenylcyclopropenone sensitization with weekly scalp DPC. TCRdb redid the calling of the RACE reads with MiXCR, one entry per CDR3 protein. The sample shows 300,000 to 450,000 distinct CDR3 sequences, 5.1% of them seen only once. The specimen was whole blood, collected in connection with sensitization to the hapten diphenylcyclopropenone (DPC). The receptors come from a woman aged 50 to 60 with alopecia areata. Some clones in this sample may be carry-over from other donors' samples.

This clonotype was observed many times. The CDR3 loop reads CASRRPGVGNQPQHF. For the CDR3, the DNA is TGTGCCAGCAGACGCCCAGGGGTTGGCAATCAGCCCCAGCATTTT. The chain employs TRBV28 and TRBJ1-5; TRBD1 is a possible D gene (6 bases). The CDR3 length is 15 residues. The germline V and J ends were trimmed by 6 bases and 2 bases, with 14 bases remaining between them. CDR1 and CDR2 from the germline V gene are MDHEN and SYDVKM. The variable domain in full, with the rest retrieved from reference TRBV28 and TRBJ1-5, is DVKVTQSSRYLVKRTGEKVFLECVQDMDHENMFWYRQDPGLGLRLIYFSYDVKMKEKGDIPEGYSVSREKKERFSLILESASTNQTSMYLCASRRPGVGNQPQHFGDGTRLSIL.

This clonotype was counted at least ten times. This sequence joins TRBV12-3 or TRBV12-4 and TRBJ1-5; a possible D gene is TRBD1 (6 bases). The V end lost 5 bases, the J end lost 11 bases, and 22 bases lay between the germline ends. This CDR3 is 15 amino acids long. The CDR3 spells CASSLRGLPPGAQHF. In nucleotides, the CDR3 is TGTGCCAGCAGTCTGAGGGGCCTCCCACCAGGGGCCCAGCATTTT.

This clonotype came up many times. J is TRBJ1-1 and V is TRBV7-2; D ambiguous. Germline lookup yields CDR1 SGHTA and CDR2 FQGNSA. This CDR3 contains 14 residues. The V gene lost 4 bases and the J gene lost 0 bases, with 9 bases spanning the gap. CDR3 bases: TGTGCCAGCAGCTCCCGGTCAATGAACACTGAAGCTTTCTTT. It codes for CASSSRSMNTEAFF.

This chain joins TRBV29-1 and TRBJ2-5; TRBD2 matches 8 bases. The germline V gene has CDR1 SQVTM and CDR2 ANQGSEA. After removal of 7 bases from V and 4 bases from J, the junction contained 8 bases not matched to a gene. This CDR3 comprises 13 residues. For the CDR3, the DNA is TGCAGCGCAAACTTAGCGGGGAGAGAGACCCAGTACTTC. Its translation is CSANLAGRETQYF. Combining the CDR3 with reference TRBV29-1 and TRBJ2-5 gives the whole variable domain SAVISQKPSRDICQRGTSLTIQCQVDSQVTMMFWYRQQPGQSLTLIATANQGSEATYESGFVIDKFPISRPNLTFSTLTVSNMSPEDSSIYLCSANLAGRETQYFGPGTRLLVL.

The V and J genes are TRBV6-1 and TRBJ2-5, with D possibly TRBD2 on 6 matching bases. Trimming took off 0 bases at V and 4 bases at J, with 9 bases between the two ends. CDR3 length: 14 amino acids. Germline loops: CDR1 MNHNS, CDR2 SASEGT. Written as DNA, the CDR3 is TGTGCCAGCAGTGAAGCAGGAGGGCGAGAGACCCAGTACTTC. As protein: CASSEAGGRETQYF.

This chain links TRBV11-3 with TRBJ1-1; D call uncertain. Germline CDR1 SGHNT, CDR2 YENEEA. The CDR3 is 12 amino acids. Trimming removed 5 bases from V and 6 bases from J, with 10 bases in between. This chain's CDR3 is CASSEPVPEAFF. CDR3 DNA sequence: TGTGCCAGCAGCGAACCTGTCCCTGAAGCTTTCTTT.

This clonotype appeared a few times. The chain has TRBV9 and TRBJ1-3; 9 bases match TRBD1. The CDR3 sequence is 15 residues long. The V gene end was trimmed by 3 bases and the J gene end by 4 bases; junction bases not matched to a gene: 5. Germline V gene data show CDR1 as SGDLS and CDR2 as YYNGEE. Here the CDR3 DNA reads TGTGCCAGCAGCGCCGGACAGGGGACAGGAAACACCATATATTTT. Amino acid sequence: CASSAGQGTGNTIYF.

There are many counts of this clonotype. The V call is TRBV4-2, the J call TRBJ2-3; no clear D gene. The germline V and J ends were trimmed by 0 bases and 7 bases, with 11 bases remaining between them. The CDR3 consists of 14 residues. Per the germline V gene, CDR1 is LGHNA and CDR2 is YNFKEQ. The CDR3 DNA follows: TGTGCCAGCAGCCAAGATCAGAAAGCAAATACGCAGTATTTT. It translates to CASSQDQKANTQYF.

This chain uses TRBV24-1 with TRBJ2-5; possible D gene TRBD2, 5 bases. Germline V lookup: CDR1 KGHDR, CDR2 SFDVKD. Trimming took off 3 bases at V and 2 bases at J, with 9 bases between the two ends. The length of the CDR3 is 14 residues. CDR3 loop: CATSDSGGQETQYF. CDR3 DNA sequence: TGTGCCACCAGTGATAGCGGCGGTCAAGAGACCCAGTACTTC.

This clonotype was observed a few times. J is TRBJ2-1 and V is TRBV7-8; 9 positions agree with TRBD2. This CDR3 has 14 residues. CDR1 and CDR2 (germline): SGHVS, FQNEAQ. J was trimmed by 7 bases and V by 3 bases; bases with no gene match: 4. The CDR3 coding sequence is TGTGCCAGCAGCTTCGGACTAGCGCTGAATGAGCAGTTCTTC. Protein product: CASSFGLALNEQFF.

This clonotype occurred a few times. This chain connects TRBV5-1 to TRBJ1-6; 8 nucleotides line up with TRBD1. V gave up 4 bases and J gave up 13 bases; unmatched junction bases: 13. This CDR3 contains 15 residues. Germline CDR1 reads SGHRS; CDR2 reads YFSETQ. Here the CDR3 reads CASSLRTGSVSPLHF. The CDR3 nucleotides read TGCGCCAGCAGCCTACGGACAGGGTCGGTGTCGCCCCTCCACTTT. The variable domain in full, with the rest retrieved from reference TRBV5-1 and TRBJ1-6, is KAGVTQTPRYLIKTRGQQVTLSCSPISGHRSVSWYQQTPGQGLQFLFEYFSETQRNKGNFPGRFSGRQFSNSRSEMNVSTLELGDSALYLCASSLRTGSVSPLHFGNGTRLTVT.

V is TRBV9 and J is TRBJ1-1, with a possible D match to TRBD1 (5 bases). In germline, CDR1 is SGDLS, CDR2 YYNGEE. V was shortened by 0 bases and J by 11 bases, with 11 bases between the two germline ends. The CDR3 loop spans 12 amino acids. The CDR3 DNA follows: TGTGCCAGCAGCGTAGTTACGGCAGGGGCTTTCTTT. Amino acid sequence: CASSVVTAGAFF.

The chain recombines TRBV12-3 or TRBV12-4 with TRBJ1-2, with 8 positions matching TRBD1. The J segment lost 8 bases and the V segment lost 5 bases, leaving 7 bases of the junction unmatched. The length of the CDR3 is 13 residues. CDR3 in DNA: TGTGCCAGCAGTCCGACAGGGGCGAAGGGCTACACCTTC. Translated, it gives CASSPTGAKGYTF.

CDR3 region: CATSPRLGMDWRVSNQPQHF. The CDR3 coding sequence is TGTGCCACCAGCCCTAGGTTAGGGATGGACTGGCGGGTTAGCAATCAGCCCCAGCATTTT. The chain employs TRBV15 and TRBJ1-5; D unclear. This CDR3 has 20 residues. Trimming cost V 5 bases and J 0 bases, with 26 bases left between them. Germline CDR1 LNHNV, CDR2 YYDKDF (reference sequence).

This clonotype was recorded at least ten times. The V gene is TRBV6-2 or TRBV6-3, the J gene TRBJ1-5; D might be TRBD1 (5 bases). CDR1 MNHEY and CDR2 SVGEGT come from the germline V gene. Trimming cost V 7 bases and J 0 bases, with 7 bases left between them. This CDR3 region has 13 residues. CDR3 sequence: CASKRGSNQPQHF. The CDR3 bases are TGTGCCAGCAAAAGGGGTAGCAATCAGCCCCAGCATTTT.

This clonotype came up many times. This chain joins TRBV12-3 or TRBV12-4 and TRBJ2-3; perhaps TRBD2 as D (5 bases). Trimming removed 2 bases from V and 5 bases from J, with 11 bases in between. The CDR3 has 14 amino acids. CDR3 residues: CASSLTTTQDTQYF. The DNA for the CDR3 is TGTGCCAGCAGTTTAACGACTACCCAAGATACGCAGTATTTT.

V is TRBV28 and J is TRBJ1-5; 7 positions agree with TRBD1. CDR3 length equals 16 residues. Looked up from germline, CDR1 is MDHEN and CDR2 is SYDVKM. The J segment lost 7 bases and the V segment lost 6 bases, leaving 15 bases of the junction unmatched. The CDR3 sequence: CASREGGVQSGQPQHF. The CDR3 DNA sequence: TGTGCCAGCAGGGAAGGGGGCGTACAGTCGGGGCAGCCCCAGCATTTT.

This clonotype has ten or more counts. The chain links TRBV5-1 to TRBJ2-7; D possibly matches TRBD1 or TRBD2 (5 bases each). The CDR3 covers 16 residues. V was clipped by 0 bases and J by 2 bases, with 15 bases between them. CDR1 SGHRS and CDR2 YFSETQ come from the germline V gene. The CDR3 DNA follows: TGCGCCAGCAGCTTGGGTCTCGGGACGTATACCTACGAGCAGTACTTC. It yields the protein CASSLGLGTYTYEQYF.

This clonotype was seen a few times. This chain links TRBV5-1 with TRBJ2-1; 16 bases map to TRBD2. The V and J ends lost 4 bases and 10 bases, in that order; junction bases with no gene match: 11. Germline V gene sequence: CDR1 SGHRS, CDR2 YFSETQ. This CDR3 has 17 amino acids. This CDR3 is CASSTPGLAGGPGEQFF. In nucleotides, the CDR3 is TGCGCCAGCAGCACGCCGGGACTAGCGGGAGGGCCGGGGGAGCAGTTCTTC. Full variable domain (rest looked up from reference TRBV5-1 and TRBJ2-1): KAGVTQTPRYLIKTRGQQVTLSCSPISGHRSVSWYQQTPGQGLQFLFEYFSETQRNKGNFPGRFSGRQFSNSRSEMNVSTLELGDSALYLCASSTPGLAGGPGEQFFGPGTRLTVL.

This clonotype has only a few counts. The J gene is TRBJ1-4, the V gene TRBV3-1, with D unclear. The CDR3 is made up of 16 amino acids. Trimming left V 0 bases short and J 4 bases short, with 12 bases between. Germline V gene data show CDR1 as LGHDT and CDR2 as YNNKEL (reference sequence). CDR3 amino acids: CASSQDLGNLNEKLFF. The CDR3 DNA sequence: TGTGCCAGCAGCCAAGATCTGGGAAACCTTAATGAAAAACTGTTTTTT.

This clonotype showed up many times. The rearrangement links TRBV3-1 to TRBJ1-6; D gene ambiguous. CDR1 and CDR2 from the germline V gene are LGHDT and YNNKEL (reference sequence). Trimming cost V 0 bases and J 6 bases, with 9 bases left between them. There are 15 residues in the CDR3. The DNA of the CDR3 is TGTGCCAGCAGCCAAGATCTAGGCACTAATTCACCCCTCCACTTT. It codes for CASSQDLGTNSPLHF.

This clonotype was recorded at least ten times. The chain uses TRBV28 and TRBJ2-3, with 7 positions matching TRBD2. In germline, CDR1 is MDHEN, CDR2 SYDVKM. The CDR3 extends over 15 amino acids. J gave up 2 bases and V 9 bases, and 11 bases lay outside the gene matches. The CDR3 bases are TGTGCCAGTAATTCCGGGAGGACAATCACAGATACGCAGTATTTT. Residues: CASNSGRTITDTQYF.

This clonotype was counted between two and nine times. The chain couples TRBV7-2 to TRBJ2-7; no reliable D call. V was shortened by 3 bases and J by 7 bases, with 19 bases between the two germline ends. CDR1 is SGHTA, CDR2 FQGNSA, per germline. The length of the CDR3 is 15 residues. The DNA for the CDR3 is TGTGCCAGCAGCTTGAACCCCGGGCCCCCTCTAGAGCAGTACTTC. The encoded protein is CASSLNPGPPLEQYF.

This clonotype was detected only a few times. This chain uses TRBV28 with TRBJ1-4; D uncertain. Germline assignment: CDR1 MDHEN and CDR2 SYDVKM. The germline V and J ends were trimmed by 8 bases and 1 base, with 8 bases remaining between them. The CDR3 spans 13 residues. The CDR3 protein is CASFHRTNEKLFF. CDR3 DNA: TGTGCCAGCTTCCACAGAACTAATGAAAAACTGTTTTTT.

This clonotype was seen ten or more times. The CDR3 bases are TGCAGCGTTGAAGTGATAGGGGCGCGGAACGAGCAGTACTTC. Translated, it gives CSVEVIGARNEQYF. The chain recombines TRBV29-1 with TRBJ2-7; possibly TRBD1 for D (5 bases). Trimming removed 1 base at V and 5 bases at J, with 15 bases between. The CDR3 loop spans 14 amino acids. In germline, CDR1 is SQVTM, CDR2 ANQGSEA.

Ten or more counts support this clonotype. The V call is TRBV2, the J call TRBJ2-4, with D tentatively TRBD1 (5 bases). The CDR3 covers 14 residues. CDR1 is SNHLY, CDR2 FYNNEI, per germline. Trimming took off 7 bases at V and 5 bases at J, with 15 bases between the two ends. The CDR3 spells CASKAEDNQNIQYF. The CDR3 coding sequence is TGTGCCAGCAAAGCTGAGGACAACCAAAACATTCAGTACTTC.

This clonotype came up many times. The chain is built from TRBV12-3 or TRBV12-4 and TRBJ2-1, with TRBD2 matching over 8 bases. V gave up 11 bases and J gave up 6 bases; unmatched junction bases: 9. CDR3 length equals 13 residues. The CDR3 region is CAGASGSPNEQFF. CDR3 coding DNA: TGTGCCGGGGCGAGCGGGAGTCCCAATGAGCAGTTCTTC.